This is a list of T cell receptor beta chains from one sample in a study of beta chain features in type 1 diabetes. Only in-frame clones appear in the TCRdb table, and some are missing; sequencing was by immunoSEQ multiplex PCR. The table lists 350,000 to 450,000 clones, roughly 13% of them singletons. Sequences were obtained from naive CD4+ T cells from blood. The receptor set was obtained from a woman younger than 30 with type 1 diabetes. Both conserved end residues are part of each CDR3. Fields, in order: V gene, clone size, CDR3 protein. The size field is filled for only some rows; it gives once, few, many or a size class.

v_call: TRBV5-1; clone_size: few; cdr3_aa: CASSSQSKDTQYF
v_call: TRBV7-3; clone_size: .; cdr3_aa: CASSPGSPTSGNNEQFF
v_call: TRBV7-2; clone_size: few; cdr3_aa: CASSAVETQYF
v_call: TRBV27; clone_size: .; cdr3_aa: CASRIPPGTTNYGYTF
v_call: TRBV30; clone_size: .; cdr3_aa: CAWSLPIARGLAKNIQYF
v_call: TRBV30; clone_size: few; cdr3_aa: CAWKRREANYGYTF
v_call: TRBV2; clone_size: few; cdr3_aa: CAISAPRFQLNTEAFF
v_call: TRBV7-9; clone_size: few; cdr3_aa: CASSPKSRGIPNEQFF
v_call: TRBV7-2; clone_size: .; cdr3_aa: CASGLAGGETQYF
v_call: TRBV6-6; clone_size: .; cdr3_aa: CASSSPGAYEQYF
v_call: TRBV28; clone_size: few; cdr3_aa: CASLGGGQGRAGANVLTF
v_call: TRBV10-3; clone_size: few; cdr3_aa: CAISDPTTNSPLHF
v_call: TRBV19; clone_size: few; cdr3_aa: CASSFMRVNYGYTF
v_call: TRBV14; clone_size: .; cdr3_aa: CASSRSMNTEAFF
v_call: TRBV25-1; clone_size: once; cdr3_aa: CANPLAAHSYNEQFF
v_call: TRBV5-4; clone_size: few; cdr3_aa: CASSLAQQTNTEAFF
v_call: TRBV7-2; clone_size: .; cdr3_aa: CASSFPQGANTEAFF
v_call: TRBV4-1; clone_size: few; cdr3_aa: CASSQIRRVAGVSQETQYF
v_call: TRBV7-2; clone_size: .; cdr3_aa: CASSLGLGDYNEQFF
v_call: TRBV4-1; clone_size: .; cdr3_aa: CASSQGAAEAYNEQFF
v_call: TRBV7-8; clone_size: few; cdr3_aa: CASSLPYRNTEAFF
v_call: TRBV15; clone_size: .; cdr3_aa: CATSGTTGNTEAFF
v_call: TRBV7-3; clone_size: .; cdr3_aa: CASSLTREGGEQFF
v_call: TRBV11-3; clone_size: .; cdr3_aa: CASSPRRSSYEQYF
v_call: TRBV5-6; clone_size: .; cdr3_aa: CASSLVGAGYNEQFF
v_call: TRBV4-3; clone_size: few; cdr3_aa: CASSRETNSKNIQYF
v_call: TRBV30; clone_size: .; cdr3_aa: CAWSRAGSSYEQYF
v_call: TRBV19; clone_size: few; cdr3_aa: CASSLGQGTLYNEQFF
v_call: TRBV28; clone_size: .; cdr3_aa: CASSPLGQGSAQPQHF
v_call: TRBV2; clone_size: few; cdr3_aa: CASRVQAGGNQETQYF
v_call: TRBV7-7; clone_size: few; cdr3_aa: CASSPGLAGQETQYF
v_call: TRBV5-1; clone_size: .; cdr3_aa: CASSRSPTGGEEHEQFF
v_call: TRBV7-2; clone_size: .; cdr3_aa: CASSLEWPSGVGTQYF
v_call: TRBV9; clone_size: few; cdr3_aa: CASSPGDYTGELFF
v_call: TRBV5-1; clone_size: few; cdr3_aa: CASASGAGGEQYF